Each of the 27 T cell receptor beta chains below was sequenced from the same sample in a study of T cell responses to AZD1222 COVID-19 vaccine (dated by TCRdb to the early 2020s). Library preparation was by the immunoSEQ multiplex PCR assay. Not all clones reach the TCRdb copy of this immuneACCESS table, which keeps in-frame sequences only. Checked studies attribute under half of the gap to unresolved V genes and leave the rest unexplained. The table for this sample lists 130,000 to 150,000 clones; more than 70% of them were counted only once. Over 13% of the sample lies in the top ten. The time point label here, explained by the study, means: baseline before first vaccination. Material: peripheral blood, obtained on day 0 of AZD1222 vaccination. All receptors derive from an adult in good health.

The chain uses TRBV28 and TRBJ1-1, with D hard to call. V lost 5 bases to trimming and J lost 4 bases, with 11 bases between them. Germline CDR1 and CDR2: MDHEN and SYDVKM. The CDR3 sequence is 13 residues long. The CDR3 spells CASSPLWRTEAFF. The DNA for the CDR3 is TGTGCCAGCAGTCCTCTCTGGCGCACTGAAGCTTTCTTT.

This clone occurred once. The chain couples TRBV18 to TRBJ1-6; tentatively, D is TRBD1 (6 bases). The CDR3 extends over 16 amino acids. Germline V gene lookup returns CDR1 KGHSH and CDR2 LQKENI. Trimming removed 3 bases from V and 6 bases from J, with 15 bases in between. The DNA for the CDR3 is TGTGCCAGCTCACCCCCTCCCGGACAGCCTAATTCACCCCTCCACTTT. Its protein is CASSPPPGQPNSPLHF. Filled out from reference TRBV18 and TRBJ1-6, the complete variable domain reads NAGVMQNPRHLVRRRGQEARLRCSPMKGHSHVYWYRQLPEEGLKFMVYLQKENIIDESGMPKERFSAEFPKEGPSILRIQQVVRGDSAAYFCASSPPPGQPNSPLHFGNGTRLTVT.

This chain joins TRBV4-1 and TRBJ2-7; D possibly corresponds to TRBD2 (6 bases). CDR3 length: 15 amino acids. Germline CDR1 is MGHRA and CDR2 is YSYEKL. V lost 2 bases to trimming and J lost 9 bases, with 20 bases between them. The CDR3 sequence is CASSQPGGRIVGQYF. CDR3 in DNA: TGCGCCAGCAGCCAACCCGGTGGGAGGATAGTAGGGCAGTACTTC.

The J gene is TRBJ2-2, the V gene TRBV6-6; the D call may be TRBD1 or TRBD2 (5 bases each). Germline assignment: CDR1 MNHNY and CDR2 SVGAGI (reference sequence). The CDR3 is made up of 17 amino acids. Trimming took off 5 bases at V and 4 bases at J, with 20 bases between the two ends. The CDR3 sequence: CASSHPPTGPGTGELFF. The CDR3, as DNA: TGTGCCAGCAGTCACCCTCCAACGGGACCCGGCACCGGGGAGCTGTTTTTT.

This clone was seen only once. This rearrangement joins TRBV14 to TRBJ2-5, with D perhaps matching TRBD1 (5 bases). CDR1 SGHDN and CDR2 FVKESK come from the germline V gene. This CDR3 spans 14 amino acids. V gave up 2 bases and J gave up 2 bases, with 9 bases separating them. The CDR3 reads CASSQSAGQETQYF. The CDR3, as DNA: TGTGCCAGCAGCCAATCGGCAGGGCAAGAGACCCAGTACTTC.

V usage is TRBV5-1 and J usage is TRBJ1-1; D not resolved. The CDR3 is made up of 13 amino acids. V was cut by 0 bases and J by 2 bases, with 5 bases left in between. CDR1 and CDR2 from the germline V gene are SGHRS and YFSETQ. The chain's CDR3 is CASSLVVNTEAFF. CDR3 sequence (DNA): TGCGCCAGCAGCTTGGTAGTAAACACTGAAGCTTTCTTT.

The chain couples TRBV4-1 to TRBJ1-2; possible D gene TRBD1, 6 bases. Germline V gene lookup returns CDR1 MGHRA and CDR2 YSYEKL. This CDR3 has 13 residues. Trimming removed 6 bases at V and 7 bases at J, with 15 bases between. In nucleotides, the CDR3 is TGCGCCAGCAGTTTCGGACAGAGGGGTGGCTACACCTTC. Residues: CASSFGQRGGYTF.

The rearrangement joins TRBV4-3 to TRBJ1-2; 7 nucleotides align to TRBD1. Germline loops: CDR1 LGHNA, CDR2 YSLEER. V dropped 5 bases and J dropped 2; count of bases not matched to a gene: 5. CDR3 length: 14 amino acids. The CDR3 region is CASSYQTGNYGYTF. CDR3 coding DNA: TGCGCCAGCAGCTACCAGACAGGGAACTATGGCTACACCTTC.

The chain is built from TRBV5-1 and TRBJ1-2; D is undetermined. The CDR3 sequence is 15 residues long. V lost 5 bases and J lost 7, with 21 bases in between. CDR1 and CDR2 from the germline V gene are SGHRS and YFSETQ. The CDR3 DNA reads as TGCGCCAGCAGGCCTAGTGTAGGGATTCGAGGTGGCTACACCTTC. The encoded protein is CASRPSVGIRGGYTF.

This sequence joins TRBV7-9 and TRBJ2-7; a possible D gene is TRBD1 (6 bases). Germline V lookup: CDR1 SEHNR, CDR2 FQNEAQ (reference sequence). The V end lost 3 bases, the J end lost 3 bases, and 9 bases lay between the germline ends. The CDR3 has 13 residues. For the CDR3, the DNA is TGTGCCAGCAGCTTGGGGACAAACTACGAGCAGTACTTC. Its protein is CASSLGTNYEQYF.

This clone occurred a few times. This chain links TRBV7-2 with TRBJ1-1; D is unclear. The germline CDR1 and CDR2 sequences are SGHTA and FQGNSA. Trimming cost V 5 bases and J 10 bases, with 14 bases left between them. The CDR3 is 12 amino acids. The CDR3, as DNA: TGTGCCAGCAGCCTCGTAGCCCAGGCAGCTTTCTTT. This encodes CASSLVAQAAFF. Full variable domain (rest looked up from reference TRBV7-2 and TRBJ1-1): GAGVSQSPSNKVTEKGKDVELRCDPISGHTALYWYRQSLGQGLEFLIYFQGNSAPDKSGLPSDRFSAERTGGSVSTLTIQRTQQEDSAVYLCASSLVAQAAFFGQGTRLTVV.

The chain uses TRBV5-1 and TRBJ1-2; D is possibly TRBD1 (5 bases). V gave up 0 bases and J gave up 3 bases, with 12 bases separating them. Germline CDR1 and CDR2: SGHRS and YFSETQ. There are 15 residues in the CDR3. In nucleotides, the CDR3 is TGCGCCAGCAGCTTGGGCAGGGCGTTGTACTATGGCTACACCTTC. Translated: CASSLGRALYYGYTF.

The chain has TRBV20-1 and TRBJ2-7, with D tentatively TRBD1 (5 bases). The CDR3 has 12 residues. CDR1 is DFQATT and CDR2 is SNEGSKA in the germline V gene (reference sequence). V was cut by 3 bases and J by 3 bases, with 9 bases left in between. CDR3 region: CSASTGFYEQYF. CDR3 sequence (DNA): TGCAGTGCTAGTACAGGCTTCTACGAGCAGTACTTC.

The chain links TRBV7-7 to TRBJ2-3; a weak D match, TRBD1 (5 bases). The CDR3 extends over 13 amino acids. With 4 bases removed from V and 4 bases from J, the gap between germline ends came to 9 bases. Germline CDR1 SSHAT, CDR2 FNYEAQ (reference sequence). CDR3 DNA: TGTGCCAGCAGCTCCCAGGGATCAGATACGCAGTATTTT. Amino acid sequence: CASSSQGSDTQYF.

V gene TRBV10-1 combines with J gene TRBJ2-7; D is uncertain. CDR1 is WNHNN, CDR2 SYGVQD, per germline (reference sequence). Trimming shortened V by 4 bases and J by 5 bases, and 9 bases separated the two germline ends. The CDR3 totals 12 residues. CDR3 protein: CASSVNSHEQYF. The CDR3, as DNA: TGCGCCAGCAGTGTAAATTCCCACGAGCAGTACTTC.

The rearrangement uses TRBV10-3 and TRBJ2-7, with TRBD2 matching 7 bases. Germline loops: CDR1 ENHRY, CDR2 SYGVKD. CDR3 length: 14 amino acids. V dropped 6 bases and J dropped 4; count of bases not matched to a gene: 9. The CDR3 protein is CAIRGDQGGYEQYF. The CDR3 nucleotides are TGTGCCATCAGGGGGGACCAGGGAGGGTACGAGCAGTACTTC.

This clone occurred a few times. The rearrangement links TRBV3-1 (or the pseudogene TRBV3-2) to TRBJ1-2; the D is unclear. Trimming shortened V by 1 base and J by 2 bases, and 11 bases separated the two germline ends. CDR1 is LGHDT and CDR2 is YNNKEL in the germline V gene (reference sequence). The CDR3 is 15 amino acids. CDR3 loop: CASSQAAGYNYGYTF. The CDR3 nucleotides read TGTGCCAGCAGCCAAGCCGCGGGGTACAACTATGGCTACACCTTC.

V and J are TRBV23-1 and TRBJ1-6, with unresolved D. TRBV23-1 has ORF status, its function being uncertain. The V and J ends lost 4 bases and 10 bases respectively, with 11 bases between them. The CDR3 consists of 13 residues. The CDR3 sequence is CASSRCRASPLHF. The CDR3, as DNA: TGCGCCAGCAGTCGGTGTCGGGCCTCACCCCTCCACTTT.

The V call is TRBV29-1, the J call TRBJ1-2; possible D gene TRBD1, 5 bases. CDR1 and CDR2 from the germline V gene are SQVTM and ANQGSEA. This CDR3 has 12 residues. V was cut by 3 bases and J by 6 bases, with 11 bases left in between. The CDR3: CSVEGGRDGYTF. The CDR3 DNA sequence: TGCAGCGTTGAGGGTGGCAGGGATGGCTACACCTTC.

This clone is a singleton in its sample. This chain links TRBV19 with TRBJ1-1; TRBD1 is a possible D gene (6 bases). V was trimmed by 1 base and J by 0 bases, leaving 12 bases between them. CDR1 and CDR2 from the germline V gene are LNHDA and SQIVND (reference sequence). CDR3 length equals 16 residues. Here the CDR3 reads CASSIVGGALNTEAFF. The DNA for the CDR3 is TGTGCCAGTAGTATAGTAGGGGGGGCATTGAACACTGAAGCTTTCTTT.

The rearrangement uses TRBV19 and TRBJ2-2, with 9 bases aligning to TRBD1. Germline V lookup: CDR1 LNHDA, CDR2 SQIVND (reference sequence). There are 16 residues in the CDR3. With V trimmed by 2 bases and J by 8 bases, 9 bases remained unmatched. CDR3 nucleotides: TGTGCCAGTAGTATATATACCGGGACAGGGCTAGGGGAGCTGTTTTTT. This encodes CASSIYTGTGLGELFF.

The chain combines TRBV4-3 with TRBJ1-4; no firm D call. Looked up from germline, CDR1 is LGHNA and CDR2 is YSLEER. Trimming shortened V by 6 bases and J by 4 bases, and 15 bases separated the two germline ends. The length of the CDR3 is 15 residues. The CDR3 spells CASSSTLSGNEKLFF. The CDR3 region has the DNA TGCGCCAGCAGTTCCACTTTAAGCGGTAATGAAAAACTGTTTTTT.

The CDR3 here is CASSWTENYGYTF. As DNA, the CDR3 is TGTGCCAGCAGTTGGACAGAGAACTATGGCTACACCTTC. V gene TRBV28 combines with J gene TRBJ1-2; a weak D match, TRBD1 (6 bases). The CDR3 is made up of 13 amino acids. The germline V and J ends were trimmed by 4 bases and 2 bases, with 8 bases remaining between them. CDR1 and CDR2 (germline): MDHEN, SYDVKM.

The chain employs TRBV7-2 and TRBJ1-2; 7 bases map to TRBD1. Germline CDR1 is SGHTA and CDR2 is FQGNSA. This CDR3 has 16 residues. The V gene end was trimmed by 1 base and the J gene end by 1 base; junction bases not matched to a gene: 6. CDR3 residues: CASSLGTGAYNYGYTF. In DNA form, the CDR3 reads TGTGCCAGCAGCTTAGGAACAGGGGCGTATAACTATGGCTACACCTTC.

The chain couples TRBV23-1 to TRBJ1-5; possible D gene TRBD1, 5 bases. TRBV23-1 carries the ORF label, with uncertain function. The CDR3 length is 16 residues. V lost 2 bases, J lost 8 bases, and 19 bases lay in between. CDR3 residues: CASSQTRGDSGKPQHF. The CDR3 DNA sequence: TGCGCCAGCAGTCAAACCCGGGGGGACTCTGGGAAGCCCCAGCATTTT.

The CDR3 reads CASHRGGSGANVLTF. CDR3 DNA: TGTGCCAGCCATAGAGGCGGCTCTGGGGCCAACGTCCTGACTTTC. The chain uses TRBV6-5 and TRBJ2-6; D uncertain. Germline-derived CDR1 and CDR2 are MNHEY and SVGAGI. Trimming removed 8 bases from V and 0 bases from J, with 11 bases in between. The CDR3 spans 15 residues.

The chain couples TRBV28 to TRBJ1-2; D may be TRBD1 (5 bases). Germline CDR1 and CDR2: MDHEN and SYDVKM. This CDR3 is built from 14 residues. Trimming cost V 5 bases and J 8 bases, with 18 bases left between them. CDR3 loop: CASSVNRGPKGYTF. CDR3 coding DNA: TGTGCCAGCAGTGTTAATAGGGGCCCTAAAGGCTACACCTTC.